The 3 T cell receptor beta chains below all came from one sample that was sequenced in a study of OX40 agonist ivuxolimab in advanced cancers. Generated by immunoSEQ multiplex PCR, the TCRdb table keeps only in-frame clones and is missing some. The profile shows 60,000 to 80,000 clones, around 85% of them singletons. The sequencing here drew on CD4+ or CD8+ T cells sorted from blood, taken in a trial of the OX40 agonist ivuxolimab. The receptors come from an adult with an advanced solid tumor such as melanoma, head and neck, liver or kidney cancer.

DNA of the CDR3: TGTGCCAGCTCACCAGGGCAGGGGAGCTCCTACGAGCAGTACGTC. This codes for CASSPGQGSSYEQYV. The V call is TRBV18, the J call TRBJ2-7; D might be TRBD1 (6 bases). The CDR3 has 15 amino acids. The germline V gene encodes CDR1 KGHSH and CDR2 LQKENI. Trimming stripped 2 bases from V and 0 bases from J, with 11 bases between.

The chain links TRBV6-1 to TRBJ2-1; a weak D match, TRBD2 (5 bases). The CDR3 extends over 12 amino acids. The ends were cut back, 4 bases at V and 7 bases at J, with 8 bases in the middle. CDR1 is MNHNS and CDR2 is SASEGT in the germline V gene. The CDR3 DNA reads TGTGCCAGCAGTGGACGAGGGAATGAGCAGTTCTTC. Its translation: CASSGRGNEQFF.

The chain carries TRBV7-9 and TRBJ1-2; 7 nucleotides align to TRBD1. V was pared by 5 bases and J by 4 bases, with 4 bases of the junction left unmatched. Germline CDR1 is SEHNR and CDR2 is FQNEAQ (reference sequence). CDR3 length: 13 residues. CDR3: CASSQQGSYGYTF. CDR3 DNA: TGTGCCAGCAGCCAACAGGGGTCCTATGGCTACACCTTC. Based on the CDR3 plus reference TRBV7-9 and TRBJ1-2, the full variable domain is DTGVSQNPRHKITKRGQNVTFRCDPISEHNRLYWYRQTLGQGPEFLTYFQNEAQLEKSRLLSDRFSAERPKGSFSTLEIQRTEQGDSAMYLCASSQQGSYGYTFGSGTRLTVV.